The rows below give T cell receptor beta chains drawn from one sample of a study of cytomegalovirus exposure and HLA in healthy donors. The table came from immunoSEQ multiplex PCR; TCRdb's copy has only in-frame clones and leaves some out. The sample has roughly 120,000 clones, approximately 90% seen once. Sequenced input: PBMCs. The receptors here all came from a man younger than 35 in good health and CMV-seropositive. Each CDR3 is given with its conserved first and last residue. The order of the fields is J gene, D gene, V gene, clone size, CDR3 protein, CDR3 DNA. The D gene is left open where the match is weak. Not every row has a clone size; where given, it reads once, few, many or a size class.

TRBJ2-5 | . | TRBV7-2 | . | CASSLTGGQETQYF | TGTGCCAGCAGCTTAACTGGGGGGCAAGAGACCCAGTACTTC
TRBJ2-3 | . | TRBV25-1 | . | CASSELLDSRDTQYF | TGTGCCAGCAGTGAACTCTTGGACAGCCGAGATACGCAGTATTTT
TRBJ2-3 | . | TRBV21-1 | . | CASRKAPSGGALGTDTQYF | TGTGCCAGCAGGAAAGCCCCTAGCGGGGGGGCCTTGGGTACAGATACGCAGTATTTT
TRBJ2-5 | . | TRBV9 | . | CASSVLSGQETQYF | TGTGCCAGCAGCGTATTGAGCGGCCAAGAGACCCAGTACTTC
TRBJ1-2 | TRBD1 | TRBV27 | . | CASSLFPSGQGNYGYTF | TGTGCCAGCAGTTTATTTCCGTCGGGACAGGGCAACTATGGCTACACCTTC
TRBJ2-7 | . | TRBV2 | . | CASLRAGEQYF | TGTGCCAGTCTCAGGGCTGGGGAGCAGTACTTC
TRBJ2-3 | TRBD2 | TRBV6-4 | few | CASGTSGTDTQYF | TGTGCCAGCGGGACTAGCGGCACAGATACGCAGTATTTT
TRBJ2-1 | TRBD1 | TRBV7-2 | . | CASSLLPTGRWNEQFF | TGTGCCAGCAGCTTACTCCCGACAGGGAGATGGAATGAGCAGTTCTTC
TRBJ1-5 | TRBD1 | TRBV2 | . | CASSENRDRGNQPQHF | TGTGCCAGCAGTGAAAACCGGGACAGGGGGAATCAGCCCCAGCATTTT
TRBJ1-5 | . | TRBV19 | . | CASSIRMGGQPQHF | TGTGCCAGTAGTATTAGGATGGGGGGTCAGCCCCAGCATTTT
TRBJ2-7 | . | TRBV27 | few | CASSLFREPIPSEQYF | TGTGCCAGCAGTTTGTTCCGGGAGCCGATCCCCAGCGAGCAGTACTTC
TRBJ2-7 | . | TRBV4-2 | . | CASSQLRDTSYEQYF | TGTGCCAGCAGCCAACTTCGGGACACCTCCTACGAGCAGTACTTC
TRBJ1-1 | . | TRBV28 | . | CASSLGGVVTEAFF | TGTGCCAGCAGTTTGGGGGGTGTGGTCACTGAAGCTTTCTTT
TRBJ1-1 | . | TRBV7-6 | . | CASSRSRNTEAFF | TGTGCCAGCAGCCGTAGCAGGAACACTGAAGCTTTCTTT
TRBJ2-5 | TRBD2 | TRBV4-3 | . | CASSQTRGGQETQYF | TGCGCCAGCAGCCAAACGCGGGGGGGTCAAGAGACCCAGTACTTC
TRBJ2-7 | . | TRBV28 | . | CASRQGSSYEQYF | TGTGCCAGCCGGCAGGGGAGCTCCTACGAGCAGTACTTC
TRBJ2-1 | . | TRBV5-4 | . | CASSPEGAGGRNFNEQFF | TGTGCCAGCAGCCCGGAGGGGGCGGGGGGAAGGAACTTCAATGAGCAGTTCTTC
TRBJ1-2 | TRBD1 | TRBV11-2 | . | CASSPGQPYGYTF | TGTGCCAGCAGCCCGGGACAGCCCTATGGCTACACCTTC
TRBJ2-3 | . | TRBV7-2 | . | CASSSPENTQYF | TGTGCCAGCAGCTCCCCAGAAAATACGCAGTATTTT
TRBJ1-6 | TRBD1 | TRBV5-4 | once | CASSTATGSPGSPLHF | TGTGCCAGCAGCACGGCGACAGGGTCGCCGGGTTCACCCCTCCACTTT
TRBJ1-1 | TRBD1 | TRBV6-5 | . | CASSYRDRGNTEAFF | TGTGCCAGCAGTTACCGGGACAGGGGGAACACTGAAGCTTTCTTT
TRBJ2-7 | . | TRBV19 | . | CASSMPGSYEQYF | TGTGCCAGTAGTATGCCGGGGTCCTACGAGCAGTACTTC
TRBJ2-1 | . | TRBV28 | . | CASSPPGIGGYNEQFF | TGTGCCAGCAGTCCTCCGGGGATAGGCGGATACAATGAGCAGTTCTTC
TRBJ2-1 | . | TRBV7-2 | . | CASSLVPVLRMNEQFF | TGTGCCAGCAGCTTAGTACCAGTACTAAGGATGAATGAGCAGTTCTTC
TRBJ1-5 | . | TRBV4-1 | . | CASSQQGNQPQHF | TGCGCCAGCAGCCAACAGGGGAATCAGCCCCAGCATTTT
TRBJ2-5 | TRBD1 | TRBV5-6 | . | CATTQGLGTETQYF | TGTGCCACCACACAGGGGCTTGGCACGGAGACCCAGTACTTC
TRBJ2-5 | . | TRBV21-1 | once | CASRKGTTGGRETQYF | TGTGCCAGCAGAAAAGGCACAACAGGGGGCCGGGAGACCCAGTACTTC
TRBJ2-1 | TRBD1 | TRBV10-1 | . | CASSDQGQAHEQFF | TGCGCCAGCAGTGACCAAGGACAGGCCCATGAGCAGTTCTTC
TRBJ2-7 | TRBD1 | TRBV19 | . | CASSTGTGSYEQYF | TGTGCCAGTAGTACAGGGACAGGCTCCTACGAGCAGTACTTC
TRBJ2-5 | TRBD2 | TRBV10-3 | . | CAISGGLAGRAEETQYF | TGTGCCATCAGCGGGGGACTAGCGGGGAGAGCTGAGGAGACCCAGTACTTC
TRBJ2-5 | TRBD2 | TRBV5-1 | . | CASRRSRGLAGVSETQYF | TGCGCCAGCAGGAGAAGCCGAGGACTAGCGGGGGTTTCAGAGACCCAGTACTTC
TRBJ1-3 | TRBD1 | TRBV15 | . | CATSRDSWDRAGNTIYF | TGTGCCACCAGCAGAGATTCGTGGGACAGGGCTGGAAACACCATATATTTT
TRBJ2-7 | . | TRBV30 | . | CAWSVPRAHEQYF | TGTGCCTGGAGTGTCCCCAGGGCCCACGAGCAGTACTTC
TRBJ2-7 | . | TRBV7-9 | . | CASSPSGHPSTQQYF | TGTGCCAGCAGCCCTTCGGGACACCCCTCGACCCAGCAGTACTTC
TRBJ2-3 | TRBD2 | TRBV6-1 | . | CASSGGGAGDTQYF | TGTGCCAGCAGTGGCGGGGGGGCCGGAGATACGCAGTATTTT
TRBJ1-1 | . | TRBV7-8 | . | CASSFGRGTEAFF | TGTGCCAGCAGCTTCGGCCGGGGGACTGAAGCTTTCTTT
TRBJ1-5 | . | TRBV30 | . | CAWSGGGSNQPQHF | TGTGCCTGGAGTGGGGGCGGTAGCAATCAGCCCCAGCATTTT
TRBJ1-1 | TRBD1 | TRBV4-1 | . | CASSYRTGGNTEAFF | TGCGCCAGCAGCTATCGGACAGGGGGAAACACTGAAGCTTTCTTT
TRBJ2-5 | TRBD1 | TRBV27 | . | CASSLKDRGRETQYF | TGTGCCAGCAGTTTAAAAGACAGGGGAAGGGAGACCCAGTACTTC
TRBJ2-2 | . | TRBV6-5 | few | CASSYATDIIGGELFF | TGTGCCAGCAGTTATGCGACGGACATAATCGGCGGGGAGCTGTTTTTT
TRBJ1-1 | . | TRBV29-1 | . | CSVTTGNTEAFF | TGCAGCGTGACGACAGGGAACACTGAAGCTTTCTTT
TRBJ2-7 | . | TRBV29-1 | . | CSVGYEQYF | TGCAGCGTCGGTTACGAGCAGTACTTC
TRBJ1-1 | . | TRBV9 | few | CASTVVNTEAFF | TGTGCCAGCACGGTCGTGAACACTGAAGCTTTCTTT
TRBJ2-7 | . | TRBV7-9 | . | CASSRGPRAGSYEWQYF | TGTGCCAGCAGCCGTGGGCCTAGGGCAGGGTCCTACGAGTGGCAGTACTTC
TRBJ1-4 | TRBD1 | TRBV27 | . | CASTNRGGEKLFF | TGTGCCAGCACCAACAGGGGAGGTGAAAAACTGTTTTTT
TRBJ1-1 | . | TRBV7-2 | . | CASSSPGNTEAFF | TGTGCCAGCAGCTCGCCCGGGAACACTGAAGCTTTCTTT
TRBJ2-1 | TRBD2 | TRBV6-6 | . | CASTLLAGGYNEQFF | TGTGCCAGCACCTTACTAGCGGGGGGGTACAATGAGCAGTTCTTC
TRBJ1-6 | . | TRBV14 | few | CASSSGITPLHF | TGTGCCAGCAGCTCAGGGATAACACCCCTCCACTTT
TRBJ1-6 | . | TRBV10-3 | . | CAIRQSSRGSYNSPLHF | TGTGCCATCAGGCAAAGCTCCAGGGGCTCCTATAATTCACCCCTCCACTTT
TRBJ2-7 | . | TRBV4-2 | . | CASSQGTAKSYEQYF | TGTGCCAGCAGCCAAGGGACAGCAAAATCCTACGAGCAGTACTTC
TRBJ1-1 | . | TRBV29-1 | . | CSVENGGSEAFF | TGCAGCGTTGAAAACGGCGGGTCTGAAGCTTTCTTT